The 5 T cell receptor beta chains reported below all come from one sample, sequenced in a study of blood T cell repertoires in COVID-19. The protocol was immunoSEQ multiplex PCR, while the TCRdb copy is restricted to in-frame clones and leaves out a portion. This sample has 200,000 to 250,000 clones, with roughly 80% found just once. The specimen sequenced was peripheral blood. The source is a woman in her sixties or seventies with acute or convalescent COVID-19.

This sequence joins TRBV6-1 and TRBJ2-3; TRBD2 matches at 15 bases. With 0 bases clipped from V and 4 bases from J, the junction kept 5 bases outside the gene matches. The germline V gene has CDR1 MNHNS and CDR2 SASEGT. This CDR3 region has 18 residues. The CDR3 sequence is CASSEAGLAGGRADTQYF. The CDR3 nucleotides read TGTGCCAGCAGTGAAGCCGGACTAGCGGGGGGGCGGGCAGATACGCAGTATTTT.

This chain connects TRBV2 to TRBJ1-1; weak D call: TRBD1 (5 bases). Deletions cut 7 bases from V and 1 base from J, with 10 bases between. CDR3 length: 13 residues. Germline CDR1 and CDR2: SNHLY and FYNNEI. CDR3 residues: CASTFTGNTEAFF. CDR3 nucleotides: TGTGCCAGCACCTTCACAGGGAACACTGAAGCTTTCTTT.

The chain recombines TRBV11-2 with TRBJ2-2, with unresolved D. Germline loops: CDR1 SGHAT, CDR2 FQNNGV. The V gene lost 6 bases and the J gene lost 5 bases, with 16 bases spanning the gap. The CDR3 has 15 amino acids. CDR3 nucleotides: TGTGCCAGCAGTCCCACGAGAAAGAATACCGGGGAGCTGTTTTTT. Encoded protein: CASSPTRKNTGELFF.

The V and J genes are TRBV9 and TRBJ1-6; D ambiguous. In germline, CDR1 is SGDLS, CDR2 YYNGEE. The CDR3 length is 14 residues. V lost 4 bases and J 6 bases, leaving 11 bases between the germline ends. CDR3 sequence reads: CASSPMWSNSPLHF. CDR3 nucleotide sequence: TGTGCCAGCAGCCCGATGTGGAGTAATTCACCCCTCCACTTT.

The chain has TRBV25-1 and TRBJ1-2; TRBD1 aligns across 8 bases. V dropped 2 bases and J dropped 4; count of bases not matched to a gene: 0. Germline V gene lookup returns CDR1 MGHDK and CDR2 SYGVNS. The CDR3 is 13 residues long. CDR3 nucleotides: TGTGCCAGCAGTGAACAGGGGGCCTATGGCTACACCTTC. Residues: CASSEQGAYGYTF.